The source of this TCR beta chain is a study of control samples from healthy donors and cancer patients. The protocol was immunoSEQ multiplex PCR, while the TCRdb copy is restricted to in-frame clones and leaves out a portion. The table lists about 94,000 clones, about nine tenths of them singletons. V shed 0 bases and J 4 bases; nucleotides not matched to a gene: 6. CDR1 is SGHNT and CDR2 is YYREEE in the germline V gene (reference sequence). This CDR3 comprises 15 residues. The chain combines TRBV5-4 with TRBJ1-2; 7 bases match TRBD1. The sample consisted of blood. This TCR was recovered from a woman younger than 35 in good health. The CDR3 sequence: CASSLDLGGGYGYTF. CDR3 nucleotide sequence: TGTGCCAGCAGCTTGGACTTAGGGGGCGGCTATGGCTACACCTTC. The whole variable domain, remainder taken from reference TRBV5-4 and TRBJ1-2, is ETGVTQSPTHLIKTRGQQVTLRCSSQSGHNTVSWYQQALGQGPQFIFQYYREEENGRGNFPPRFSGLQFPNYSSELNVNALELDDSALYLCASSLDLGGGYGYTFGSGTRLTVV.